This TCR beta chain was found in a study of blood T cells in healthy people across ages. Study overall: Template switching picked up about one barcoded beta molecule for each two T cells. Findings and caveats of the study: Both naive CD4+ cell counts and diversity were greater in long-lived donors than in aged donors.

The CDR3 covers 14 residues. The V gene lost 1 base and the J gene lost 3 bases, with 9 bases spanning the gap. Germline V gene sequence: CDR1 LGHNA, CDR2 YNFKEQ. Concerning this clonotype itself: Its antigen is as yet unknown.

A J-beta primer mix and a sample-barcoded 5' primer were used in a second PCR of about 7 to 12 cycles. TCRdb independently ran MiXCR on the 5' RACE reads; one entry per CDR3 protein. The table lists about 600,000 distinct CDR3 sequences, around 50% of them singletons. The V gene is TRBV4-2, the J gene TRBJ2-5; D remains ambiguous. The sequenced sample consisted of blood. This TCR was recovered from a man at least 80 years old in good health. CDR3 region: CASSQGNVEETQYF. CDR3 nucleotides: TGTGCCAGCAGCCAAGGTAATGTGGAAGAGACCCAGTACTTC.